This TCR beta chain derives from a study of PD-L1 blockade in urothelial cancer (TCRdb year 2017). In the study overall: Therapy was started in the mid-2010s for all patients, and atezolizumab 1,200 mg was administered intravenously every 3 weeks. About nine tenths of the roughly 29 patients were males with bladder-origin urothelial cancer, and 18 of 29 reported a prior smoking history. Patients had an ECOG performance status of 0 or 1 and had received between 0 and 3 prior chemotherapy regimens. Blood samples were analyzed 3 weeks after the start of treatment (second dose) and 6 weeks after the start of treatment. Blood samples gave a median of 141,255 T cells and some 83,000 unique TCRs, with a median clonality of 0.080. An exploratory multi-omic analysis was conducted of the somatic, immune and clinical correlates of response to PD-L1 blockade with atezolizumab in urothelial cancer. Pretreatment tumor samples, along with matched peripheral blood collected serially before and after atezolizumab treatment, underwent TCR sequencing. Durable clinical benefit was defined as progression-free survival longer than 6 months, and TCR features were also tested against progression-free and overall survival. Whole exome sequencing and RNA sequencing of pretreatment tumors were performed alongside TCR sequencing in the same patients. Durable clinical benefit was achieved by nine patients but not by the remaining 20. Twenty-nine patients had pretreatment blood TCR-seq, roughly 24 had at least one posttreatment blood collection, and roughly 24 had tumor TCR-seq.

The research as a whole found: At 3 weeks after the start of treatment, tumor-associated TCR clones in peripheral blood had expanded more in patients with durable benefit (n ≈ 20, p = 0.022). Improved progression-free and overall survival was found to be associated with pretreatment peripheral blood TCR clonality below the median. Because the sample size was small (n ≈ 28) and many of the analyses were exploratory, the results are meant to be hypothesis-generating.

The time point label, as the study defines it: peripheral blood 6 weeks after treatment start. The cohort comprised about 30 patients with locally advanced or metastatic urothelial carcinoma treated at Memorial Sloan Kettering on a trial protocol. Peripheral blood mononuclear cells were collected pretreatment and during treatment, at between 1 and 8 total time points per patient. The Qiagen DNeasy Blood extraction kit was used to purify genomic DNA from total PBMCs and tumor samples. Collected pretreatment and during treatment, PBMCs were isolated and stored as previously described. Concerning this clone itself: Its antigen specificity is not known. No quality values exist for individual bases; no much larger clone is one base distant.

Each PCR received spiked-in synthetic TCR analog templates so that absolute template abundance could be estimated from read counts. Using the immunoSEQ assay, TCRbeta CDR3 regions were amplified from genomic DNA with bias-controlled V and J gene primers. Sequencing of rearranged TCRbeta segments was done at approximately 20X coverage. Per the source publication's procedure: Clustering was used to correct sequencing errors, and CDR3s were annotated against IMGT to assign V, D and J genes. Out-of-frame and stop-codon sequences were excluded, and only productive TCRbeta rearrangements were used in downstream analyses. Clonality was computed as one minus Shannon entropy normalized by the log of the number of unique productive sequences. Clones differing between time points or between blood and tumor were identified by Fisher's exact test with Benjamini-Hochberg correction at adjusted p below 0.01. TCRdb retrieved this table from immuneACCESS and kept in-frame rearrangements only. Not all clones are present; in checked studies, unresolved V genes account for under half, and no reason is known for the remainder. Clone size and V and J calls were adopted from that table, with D and trimming inferred from the DNA. The sample table shows around 110,000 clones, and around 93% are seen once. The ten largest account for around 4% of the sample.

Including the terminal cysteine and phenylalanine, the CDR3 comprises 17 residues. The read is trimmed to its CDR3 DNA, 51 bases read in frame from base 1. Between the V and J ends, shortened by 0 bases and 5 bases respectively, the junction contains 17 bases. Via the germline V gene, CDR1 is MGHRA and CDR2 YSYEKL. The sequencing here drew on PBMCs, taken around atezolizumab (anti-PD-L1) treatment. The rearrangement joined TRBV4-1 to TRBJ1-5; the D gene is unclear. The source is a man aged 60 to 69 with urothelial cancer. The CDR3 region reads CASSQDTRGFAHQPQHF. The nucleotide sequence reads TGCGCCAGCAGCCAAGACACACGGGGATTCGCGCATCAGCCCCAGCATTTT.